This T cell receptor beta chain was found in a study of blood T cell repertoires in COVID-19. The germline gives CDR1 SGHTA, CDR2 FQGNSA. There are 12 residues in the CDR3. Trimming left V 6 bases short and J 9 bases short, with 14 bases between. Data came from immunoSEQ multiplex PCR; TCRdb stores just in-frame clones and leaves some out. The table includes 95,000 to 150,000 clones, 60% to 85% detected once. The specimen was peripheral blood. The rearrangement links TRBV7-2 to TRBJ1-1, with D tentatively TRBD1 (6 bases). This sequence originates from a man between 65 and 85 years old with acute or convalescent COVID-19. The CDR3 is CASSFDRSKAFF. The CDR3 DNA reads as TGTGCCAGCAGTTTCGACAGGTCCAAAGCTTTCTTT.